What follows are 26 T cell receptor beta chains derived from one specimen sequenced in a study of OX40 agonist ivuxolimab in advanced cancers. Method: immunoSEQ multiplex PCR; TCRdb's copy keeps in-frame clones and lacks some. Of approximately 87,000 clones listed, roughly nine tenths were seen once; the top ten hold under 4%. The sample was CD4+ or CD8+ T cells sorted from blood, taken in a trial of the OX40 agonist ivuxolimab. Every receptor here comes from an adult with an advanced solid tumor such as melanoma, head and neck, liver or kidney cancer.

The CDR3 sequence: CASTMGSMNTEAFF. Written as DNA, the CDR3 is TGTGCCAGCACTATGGGTTCAATGAACACTGAAGCTTTCTTT. The chain joins TRBV2 to TRBJ1-1; no clear D gene. The germline V gene has CDR1 SNHLY and CDR2 FYNNEI. The length of the CDR3 is 14 residues. V was clipped by 7 bases and J by 0 bases, with 12 bases between them.

This clone was detected only a few times. V is TRBV23-1 and J is TRBJ1-6; TRBD1 matches at 7 bases. TRBV23-1 is an ORF for which the function is uncertain. This CDR3 is 15 amino acids long. V shed 6 bases, J shed 8 bases, and the junction held 10 bases outside the gene matches. This CDR3 reads CASRPTGTVYSPLHF. The CDR3 region has the DNA TGCGCCAGCAGGCCAACCGGGACAGTATATTCACCCCTCCACTTT.

This clone occurred a few times. V usage is TRBV28 and J usage is TRBJ2-7; TRBD1 matches at 11 bases. Germline-derived CDR1 and CDR2 are MDHEN and SYDVKM. The J segment lost 6 bases and the V segment lost 6 bases, leaving 13 bases of the junction unmatched. This CDR3 contains 16 residues. CDR3 residues: CASSPGTGGPPSEQYF. The CDR3, as DNA: TGTGCCAGCAGCCCCGGGACAGGGGGTCCCCCTTCCGAGCAGTACTTC.

V gene TRBV30 combines with J gene TRBJ2-3; maybe TRBD1 (6 bases). Per germline, CDR1 GTSNPN and CDR2 SVGIG (reference sequence). Trimming pared 2 bases from V and 5 bases from J, leaving 17 bases between. The CDR3 is made up of 15 amino acids. In nucleotides, the CDR3 is TGTGCCTGGAGTCCCACAGGGATTAGAGGAGATACGCAGTATTTT. This codes for CAWSPTGIRGDTQYF.

The chain links TRBV9 to TRBJ2-4; a weak D match, TRBD2 (5 bases). Germline CDR1 SGDLS, CDR2 YYNGEE. CDR3 length: 13 amino acids. V was trimmed by 7 bases and J by 5 bases, leaving 13 bases between them. CDR3 bases: TGTGCCAGCTCTGCGGGCGCAGAAAACATTCAGTACTTC. Translated: CASSAGAENIQYF.

This chain connects TRBV9 to TRBJ1-3, with unresolved D. V was trimmed by 4 bases and J by 4 bases, leaving 9 bases between them. This CDR3 has 13 amino acids. Germline CDR1 reads SGDLS; CDR2 reads YYNGEE. The CDR3 reads CASSPGGGNTIYF. CDR3 bases: TGTGCCAGCAGCCCAGGCGGGGGAAACACCATATATTTT.

The chain is built from TRBV27 and TRBJ2-1; 8 positions agree with TRBD2. Germline trimming cut 6 bases from V and 6 bases from J; bases unmatched to any gene: 10. The germline V gene has CDR1 MNHEY and CDR2 SMNVEV (reference sequence). CDR3 length equals 15 residues. The CDR3: CASRFTSGFRNEQFF. In nucleotides, the CDR3 is TGTGCCAGCAGATTCACTAGCGGCTTTCGCAATGAGCAGTTCTTC.

V and J are TRBV10-3 and TRBJ2-1, with 9 bases matching TRBD1. Trimming cost V 3 bases and J 7 bases; bases outside gene matches: 10. Germline CDR1 reads ENHRY; CDR2 reads SYGVKD. CDR3 length: 16 amino acids. The chain's CDR3 is CAISDADRGSRNEQFF. The CDR3 DNA reads TGTGCCATCAGTGACGCGGACAGGGGATCGAGGAATGAGCAGTTCTTC.

This clone has only one observation. The chain couples TRBV5-4 to TRBJ2-7, with D unresolved. This CDR3 spans 12 amino acids. Germline V gene sequence: CDR1 SGHNT, CDR2 YYREEE (reference sequence). V lost 0 bases to trimming and J lost 4 bases, with 5 bases between them. The CDR3, as DNA: TGTGCCAGCAGCTTGGAAGGGTACGAGCAGTACTTC. As protein: CASSLEGYEQYF. The full variable domain, completed using reference TRBV5-4 and TRBJ2-7, is ETGVTQSPTHLIKTRGQQVTLRCSSQSGHNTVSWYQQALGQGPQFIFQYYREEENGRGNFPPRFSGLQFPNYSSELNVNALELDDSALYLCASSLEGYEQYFGPGTRLTVT.

This clone was observed a single time. The chain has TRBV7-3 and TRBJ2-2; 8 nucleotides agree with TRBD2. Per germline, CDR1 SGHTA and CDR2 FQGTGA. CDR3 size: 15 residues. After removal of 5 bases from V and 5 bases from J, the junction contained 7 bases not matched to a gene. As DNA, the CDR3 is TGTGCCAGCAGCCCCCAGCGGGAGTGGACCGGGGAGCTGTTTTTT. This sequence encodes CASSPQREWTGELFF.

This CDR3 reads CASSFSGLTSSYNEQFF. The DNA of the CDR3 is TGTGCCAGCAGCTTTTCGGGACTCACGAGCTCCTACAATGAGCAGTTCTTC. The chain couples TRBV7-9 to TRBJ2-1; tentative D call: TRBD2 (6 bases). Trimming cost V 3 bases and J 0 bases, with 15 bases left between them. The germline gives CDR1 SEHNR, CDR2 FQNEAQ (reference sequence). The CDR3 consists of 17 residues.

DNA of the CDR3: TGTGCCAGCAGCTACCTCCTTGGCGGGAACTCCGAGCAGTACTTC. Translation: CASSYLLGGNSEQYF. The rearrangement joins TRBV7-2 to TRBJ2-7; D possibly corresponds to TRBD2 (6 bases). The V and J ends lost 4 bases and 6 bases respectively, with 19 bases between them. This CDR3 is built from 15 residues. Germline lookup yields CDR1 SGHTA and CDR2 FQGNSA.

This clone was observed a handful of times. A far bigger clonotype differs at one base, so this is likely a read error. Additional DNA sequences in this sample encode the identical CDR3. The chain employs TRBV5-4 and TRBJ1-6; the match to TRBD1 covers 10 bases. Looked up from germline, CDR1 is SGHNT and CDR2 is YYREEE (reference sequence). This CDR3 is built from 17 residues. Unmatched junction bases numbered 11, after V lost 4 bases and J lost 7 bases. CDR3 nucleotides: TGTGCCAGCAGCCAAGTTAGCGGGACAGGGGCGAATTCACCCCTCCACTTT. It yields the protein CASSQVSGTGANSPLHF.

The CDR3 region is CASSPLDRGETQYF. Written as DNA, the CDR3 is TGTGCCAGTAGTCCCCTGGACAGGGGGGAGACCCAGTACTTC. The chain uses TRBV19 and TRBJ2-5; 10 bases are shared with TRBD1. This CDR3 has 14 residues. Germline V gives CDR1 LNHDA, CDR2 SQIVND (reference sequence). J was trimmed by 5 bases and V by 5 bases; bases with no gene match: 5.

The chain has TRBV9 and TRBJ2-1; 7 nucleotides align to TRBD1. The CDR3 totals 14 residues. CDR1 SGDLS and CDR2 YYNGEE come from the germline V gene. V gave up 4 bases and J gave up 6 bases; unmatched junction bases: 7. CDR3 coding DNA: TGTGCCAGCAGCTCCCGGACAGGCCCCAATGAGCAGTTCTTC. Its protein is CASSSRTGPNEQFF.

The V call is TRBV29-1, the J call TRBJ2-7; D is perhaps TRBD1 or TRBD2 (5 bases each). This CDR3 is built from 11 residues. The germline V and J ends were trimmed by 3 bases and 5 bases, with 8 bases remaining between them. CDR1 SQVTM and CDR2 ANQGSEA come from the germline V gene. The CDR3: CSVDRDHEQYF. The CDR3 DNA reads TGCAGCGTTGACAGGGACCACGAGCAGTACTTC.

This chain joins TRBV7-6 and TRBJ2-7; the D call may be TRBD1 or TRBD2 (5 bases each). The V gene's germline CDR1 is SGHVS and CDR2 FNYEAQ. Trimming shortened V by 0 bases and J by 4 bases, and 10 bases separated the two germline ends. This CDR3 region has 14 residues. The CDR3 here is CASSLAGVSYEQYF. As DNA, the CDR3 is TGTGCCAGCAGCTTAGCGGGGGTGTCTTACGAGCAGTACTTC.

This clone was seen once. This chain connects TRBV10-3 to TRBJ2-3; D is undetermined. V was pared by 3 bases and J by 4 bases, with 14 bases between. The CDR3 sequence is 15 residues long. CDR1 is ENHRY, CDR2 SYGVKD, per germline. CDR3: CAISDRVLFPDTQYF. Here the CDR3 DNA reads TGTGCCATCAGTGATCGGGTCCTGTTTCCAGATACGCAGTATTTT.

This chain joins TRBV19 and TRBJ2-3, with 7 bases matching TRBD2. The CDR3 is 15 amino acids. Germline-derived CDR1 and CDR2 are LNHDA and SQIVND (reference sequence). V was clipped by 6 bases and J by 0 bases; unmatched bases: 6. The CDR3 is CASSPAGLSTDTQYF. The DNA for the CDR3 is TGTGCCAGTAGCCCAGCGGGACTAAGCACAGATACGCAGTATTTT.

In this sample, this clone turned up a few times. Other DNA sequences in the sample encode the same CDR3. V gene TRBV4-3 combines with J gene TRBJ1-1; the D is unclear. The V and J ends lost 1 base and 2 bases respectively, with 8 bases between them. Germline V gene sequence: CDR1 LGHNA, CDR2 YSLEER. The CDR3 sequence is 14 residues long. CDR3 sequence reads: CASSQGGGNTEAFF. CDR3 bases: TGCGCCAGCAGCCAAGGGGGTGGAAACACTGAAGCTTTCTTT.

The chain carries TRBV11-2 and TRBJ2-6; the D is unclear. CDR1 is SGHAT and CDR2 is FQNNGV in the germline V gene. V gave up 4 bases and J gave up 0 bases, with 7 bases separating them. CDR3 length: 15 residues. The CDR3 DNA reads as TGTGCCAGCAGCTCCGTAGACTCTGGGGCCAACGTCCTGACTTTC. This sequence encodes CASSSVDSGANVLTF. The variable domain in full, with the rest retrieved from reference TRBV11-2 and TRBJ2-6, is EAGVAQSPRYKIIEKRQSVAFWCNPISGHATLYWYQQILGQGPKLLIQFQNNGVVDDSQLPKDRFSAERLKGVDSTLKIQPAKLEDSAVYLCASSSVDSGANVLTFGAGSRLTVL.

The chain carries TRBV30 and TRBJ1-2; D is ambiguous. Trimming cost V 0 bases and J 1 base, with 9 bases left between them. Germline V CDR1 and CDR2: GTSNPN, SVGIG (reference sequence). This CDR3 is built from 14 residues. The CDR3 DNA sequence: TGTGCCTGGAGTGTAGAGAGGGATAACTATGGCTACACCTTC. This translates into CAWSVERDNYGYTF.

This chain's CDR3 is CASSNGGLNEQFF. CDR3 DNA sequence: TGTGCCAGTAGCAACGGGGGGCTCAATGAGCAGTTCTTC. The chain has TRBV19 and TRBJ2-1; the D gene is possibly TRBD2 (7 bases). This CDR3 has 13 residues. Between the trimmed V and J ends, which lost 6 bases and 6 bases, there was a span of 12 bases. CDR1 is LNHDA and CDR2 is SQIVND in the germline V gene (reference sequence).

The chain joins TRBV6-5 to TRBJ2-7; unclear D gene. Germline CDR1 MNHEY, CDR2 SVGAGI. The CDR3 spans 13 residues. Trimming took 5 bases from V and 0 from J, leaving 8 bases between them. CDR3 protein: CASSPRSSYEQYF. CDR3 DNA sequence: TGTGCCAGCAGTCCCCGGAGCTCCTACGAGCAGTACTTC.

V and J are TRBV9 and TRBJ2-1, with 11 bases fitting TRBD2. Unmatched junction bases numbered 8, after V lost 0 bases and J lost 0 bases. Germline V gene lookup returns CDR1 SGDLS and CDR2 YYNGEE. CDR3 size: 19 residues. The CDR3 sequence: CASSVEVAGGLVSYNEQFF. The DNA for the CDR3 is TGTGCCAGCAGCGTAGAGGTAGCGGGGGGGCTAGTCTCCTACAATGAGCAGTTCTTC.

V usage is TRBV5-1 and J usage is TRBJ2-1, with 11 nucleotides matching TRBD2. CDR3 length equals 16 residues. Per the germline V gene, CDR1 is SGHRS and CDR2 is YFSETQ. The ends lost 4 bases at V and 7 bases at J; junction bases unmatched: 10. CDR3 in DNA: TGCGCCAGCAGCACGATAGCGGGAGGGGAGTCGAATGAGCAGTTCTTC. It translates to CASSTIAGGESNEQFF.